A single sample is the source of the 19 T cell receptor beta chains below, sequenced in a study of T cells after somatic rescue of genetic block. The data were produced by immunoSEQ multiplex PCR, yet TCRdb's version contains in-frame clones alone and is incomplete. This sample carries 110,000 or so clones, about 89% of them seen once, and the ten largest clones take roughly 1.5%. The sample consisted of peripheral blood mononuclear cells (PBMCs). Source of these receptors: a woman between 18 and 29 years old.

The chain joins TRBV6-5 to TRBJ2-1; 7 positions agree with TRBD1. The CDR3 length is 16 residues. Germline CDR1 is MNHEY and CDR2 is SVGAGI. V was clipped by 2 bases and J by 2 bases; unmatched bases: 6. CDR3 residues: CASSYTQGKTYNEQFF. CDR3 nucleotides: TGTGCCAGCAGTTACACACAGGGGAAGACCTACAATGAGCAGTTCTTC.

V is TRBV6-1 and J is TRBJ1-5; possibly TRBD1 for D (5 bases). The germline CDR1 and CDR2 sequences are MNHNS and SASEGT. The CDR3 runs 14 residues. Between the trimmed V and J ends, which lost 5 bases and 0 bases, there was a span of 8 bases. CDR3 residues: CASSPTDSNQPQHF. The DNA of the CDR3 is TGTGCCAGCAGTCCGACAGATAGCAATCAGCCCCAGCATTTT.

This clone was detected only once. The chain combines TRBV2 with TRBJ2-2; a possible D gene is TRBD1 (6 bases). The CDR3 loop spans 14 amino acids. Trimming shortened V by 11 bases and J by 5 bases, and 18 bases separated the two germline ends. CDR1 and CDR2 (germline): SNHLY, FYNNEI. The chain's CDR3 is CAVHLTGLTGELFF. In nucleotides, the CDR3 is TGTGCCGTCCACCTGACAGGACTTACCGGGGAGCTGTTTTTT.

V usage is TRBV5-1 and J usage is TRBJ2-3, with 10 bases matching TRBD2. This CDR3 spans 17 amino acids. Unmatched junction bases numbered 6, after V lost 0 bases and J lost 2 bases. Germline-derived CDR1 and CDR2 are SGHRS and YFSETQ. The CDR3 DNA reads TGCGCCAGCAGCTTGGCCCCACTAGCGGGGCCCACAGATACGCAGTATTTT. It codes for CASSLAPLAGPTDTQYF.

The rearrangement uses TRBV5-1 and TRBJ2-5; 10 bases agree with TRBD2. The germline V gene encodes CDR1 SGHRS and CDR2 YFSETQ. The CDR3 runs to 14 residues. Trimming at V came to 7 bases and at J to 2 bases, leaving 5 bases not matched to a gene. The CDR3 bases are TGCGCCAGCGGAGATAGCGGGGGGCAAGAGACCCAGTACTTC. Amino acid sequence: CASGDSGGQETQYF.

CDR3 DNA sequence: TGTGCCAGCAGCCTTGCCGGGACAGGGGGCTACGAGCAGTACTTC. It specifies CASSLAGTGGYEQYF. This chain connects TRBV28 to TRBJ2-7, with 11 bases aligning to TRBD1. Germline lookup yields CDR1 MDHEN and CDR2 SYDVKM. The ends lost 6 bases at V and 3 bases at J; junction bases unmatched: 7. This CDR3 comprises 15 residues.

The chain links TRBV19 to TRBJ2-7, with a tentative D call TRBD1 (6 bases). The germline V and J ends were trimmed by 5 bases and 3 bases, with 11 bases remaining between them. In germline, CDR1 is LNHDA, CDR2 SQIVND (reference sequence). The CDR3 has 13 residues. In DNA form, the CDR3 reads TGTGCCAGTAGTCGACAGGTCAGCTACGAGCAGTACTTC. This codes for CASSRQVSYEQYF.

This rearrangement joins TRBV6-5 to TRBJ1-1; no clear D. Germline-derived CDR1 and CDR2 are MNHEY and SVGAGI. V shed 7 bases and J shed 5 bases, with 14 bases lying between them. This CDR3 is 13 amino acids long. In DNA form, the CDR3 reads TGTGCCAGCAACCCCCTTTCCCGGACTGAAGCTTTCTTT. This translates into CASNPLSRTEAFF.

The chain carries TRBV11-2 and TRBJ1-5, with 7 positions matching TRBD1. V dropped 5 bases and J dropped 2; count of bases not matched to a gene: 6. This CDR3 has 15 residues. Germline V gene sequence: CDR1 SGHAT, CDR2 FQNNGV. CDR3 residues: CASSPGQRGNQPQHF. CDR3 coding DNA: TGTGCCAGCAGCCCGGGACAGAGGGGCAATCAGCCCCAGCATTTT.

This clone was seen a single time. The gene calls are TRBV6-4 and TRBJ2-7; D is unclear. Trimming cost V 7 bases and J 4 bases, with 11 bases left between them. CDR1 is MRHNA and CDR2 is SNTAGT in the germline V gene. The CDR3 contains 12 residues. CDR3 sequence (DNA): TGTGCCAGCAAGTCTGGCAGTTACGAGCAGTACTTC. Its protein product is CASKSGSYEQYF.

V is TRBV6-1 and J is TRBJ1-2, with D unclear. The CDR3 has 13 residues. Germline V CDR1 and CDR2: MNHNS, SASEGT. Trimming removed 0 bases at V and 9 bases at J, with 11 bases between. CDR3 protein: CASSEAGGPRYTF. The CDR3 DNA reads as TGTGCCAGCAGTGAAGCGGGAGGACCCCGCTACACCTTC.

The chain couples TRBV25-1 to TRBJ1-6, with D possibly being TRBD1 (6 bases). Germline V CDR1 and CDR2: MGHDK, SYGVNS. V lost 5 bases, J lost 9 bases, and 17 bases lay in between. This CDR3 contains 15 residues. CDR3 in amino acids: CASSQGQGGISPLHF. As DNA, the CDR3 is TGTGCCAGCAGTCAGGGGCAGGGAGGCATTTCACCCCTCCACTTT.

This clone was counted a few times. This CDR3 is CASSSKGYQETQYF. CDR3 in DNA: TGCGCCAGCAGCTCGAAGGGGTACCAAGAGACCCAGTACTTC. V usage is TRBV5-1 and J usage is TRBJ2-5; D perhaps matches TRBD1 (5 bases). The CDR3 spans 14 residues. Germline V gives CDR1 SGHRS, CDR2 YFSETQ. The ends were cut back, 3 bases at V and 0 bases at J, with 9 bases in the middle.

The rearrangement uses TRBV11-2 and TRBJ2-5, with D possibly being TRBD1 (5 bases). Germline V gives CDR1 SGHAT, CDR2 FQNNGV. The length of the CDR3 is 14 residues. Trimming cost V 2 bases and J 1 base, with 8 bases left between them. This CDR3 is CASSLTGVQETQYF. The DNA for the CDR3 is TGTGCCAGCAGCTTAACAGGCGTCCAAGAGACCCAGTACTTC.

J is TRBJ2-3 and V is TRBV7-3; no reliable D call. V was pared by 5 bases and J by 1 base, with 16 bases between. The CDR3 consists of 16 residues. Germline-derived CDR1 and CDR2 are SGHTA and FQGTGA. The CDR3 protein is CASSAQMDGGTDTQYF. DNA for the CDR3: TGTGCCAGCAGCGCCCAAATGGACGGAGGCACAGATACGCAGTATTTT.

CDR3 loop: CASSLWIDSTEAFF. The CDR3 DNA reads as TGTGCCAGCAGTTTATGGATCGATTCCACTGAAGCTTTCTTT. This rearrangement joins TRBV27 to TRBJ1-1; D call uncertain. Germline CDR1 reads MNHEY; CDR2 reads SMNVEV (reference sequence). V was cut by 1 base and J by 4 bases, with 10 bases left in between. The CDR3 loop spans 14 amino acids.

The CDR3 reads CASSKGPTLSYNEQFF. Here the CDR3 DNA reads TGTGCCAGCAGCAAAGGACCCACCCTCTCCTACAATGAGCAGTTCTTC. The chain recombines TRBV21-1 with TRBJ2-1. TRBV21-1 is annotated as a pseudogene. The CDR3 is 16 residues long.

The chain carries TRBV6-4 and TRBJ1-2; TRBD1 matches 8 bases. The germline gives CDR1 MRHNA, CDR2 SNTAGT. The junction had 12 bases not matched to a gene; V was cut back by 5 bases and J by 4 bases. The CDR3 totals 16 residues. The CDR3 reads CASSNLVGDRSYGYTF. CDR3 nucleotide sequence: TGTGCCAGCAGTAACTTGGTTGGGGACAGGTCCTATGGCTACACCTTC.

The J gene is TRBJ1-1, the V gene TRBV7-9, with 8 bases lining up with TRBD1. Germline CDR1 and CDR2: SEHNR and FQNEAQ (reference sequence). The J segment lost 6 bases and the V segment lost 5 bases, leaving 8 bases of the junction unmatched. The CDR3 contains 14 residues. The CDR3 is CASSTHRGFPEAFF. The CDR3 nucleotides read TGTGCCAGCAGCACACACAGGGGGTTCCCTGAAGCTTTCTTT.